This TCR beta chain was documented in a study of OX40 agonist ivuxolimab in advanced cancers. Looking at the study overall: The patients' treatment was ivuxolimab, an agonistic anti-OX40 (CD134) antibody. Partial responses, seen in three patients, involved one hepatocellular carcinoma and two cutaneous melanomas.

V gave up 0 bases and J gave up 5 bases; unmatched junction bases: 2. The CDR3 has 15 residues. Germline loops: CDR1 KGHSH, CDR2 LQKENI. Sequencing used immunoSEQ multiplex PCR; TCRdb keeps in-frame clones, though not all of them. The table includes 20,000 to 25,000 clones, approximately 87% detected once. The sequence derives from an adult with an advanced solid tumor such as melanoma, head and neck, liver or kidney cancer. The material was CD4+ or CD8+ T cells sorted from blood, obtained in a trial of the OX40 agonist ivuxolimab. The chain carries TRBV18 and TRBJ2-5, with 11 bases lining up with TRBD1. The CDR3: CASSPPDRGRETQYF. The CDR3 nucleotides read TGTGCCAGCTCACCACCGGACAGGGGGCGGGAGACCCAGTACTTC. The complete variable domain, with remaining parts taken from reference TRBV18 and TRBJ2-5, reads NAGVMQNPRHLVRRRGQEARLRCSPMKGHSHVYWYRQLPEEGLKFMVYLQKENIIDESGMPKERFSAEFPKEGPSILRIQQVVRGDSAAYFCASSPPDRGRETQYFGPGTRLLVL.